These 10 T cell receptor beta chains came from one sample sequenced in a study of blood T cell repertoires in COVID-19. Data came from immunoSEQ multiplex PCR; TCRdb stores just in-frame clones and leaves some out. The sample yields 300,000 or so clones, approximately 90% seen once. Sequencing was done on a sample of PBMCs or T cells enriched from blood (not recorded which). These TCRs come from a young woman who had recovered from COVID-19.

This CDR3 reads CASSLGHSATNEKLFF. The CDR3 DNA reads as TGTGCCAGCAGCCTGGGACATTCTGCAACTAATGAAAAACTGTTTTTT. The V gene is TRBV7-2, the J gene TRBJ1-4; D possibly corresponds to TRBD1 (6 bases). The length of the CDR3 is 16 residues. V lost 5 bases, J lost 0 bases, and 13 bases lay in between. The V gene's germline CDR1 is SGHTA and CDR2 FQGNSA.

V is TRBV4-3 and J is TRBJ1-2; tentative D call: TRBD1 (5 bases). Trimming stripped 4 bases from V and 1 base from J, with 10 bases between. Germline lookup yields CDR1 LGHNA and CDR2 YSLEER. CDR3 length: 14 residues. CDR3 in DNA: TGCGCCAGCAGCCGAAGCGACAGTAACTATGGCTACACCTTC. Protein product: CASSRSDSNYGYTF.

There are a few counts of this clone. V is TRBV1 and J is TRBJ1-5; the table assigns TRBD1, which was not confirmed against the DNA. TRBV1 counts as a pseudogene. The CDR3 is 14 amino acids. CDR3 sequence reads: CTSSQRQGAQPQHF. The CDR3, as DNA: TGCACCAGCAGCCAAAGACAGGGGGCTCAGCCCCAGCATTTT.

The chain carries TRBV19 and TRBJ1-1; no clear D gene. The V and J ends lost 5 bases and 0 bases respectively, with 7 bases between them. From germline, CDR1 is LNHDA and CDR2 SQIVND (reference sequence). CDR3 size: 13 residues. The CDR3 DNA reads TGTGCCAGTAGTCTGGCATTGAACACTGAAGCTTTCTTT. Its protein product is CASSLALNTEAFF.

The genes are TRBV2 and TRBJ1-5; TRBD1 might be the D (5 bases). V was cut by 6 bases and J by 2 bases, with 17 bases left in between. Germline-derived CDR1 and CDR2 are SNHLY and FYNNEI. The CDR3 sequence is 16 residues long. The CDR3 protein is CASRGGSNRGNQPQHF. The CDR3 DNA follows: TGTGCCAGCAGGGGGGGATCCAACCGTGGCAATCAGCCCCAGCATTTT.

The chain employs TRBV3-1 (or the pseudogene TRBV3-2) and TRBJ1-3; 8 bases line up with TRBD1. This CDR3 contains 16 residues. From germline, CDR1 is LGHDT and CDR2 YNNKEL (reference sequence). The ends lost 1 base at V and 1 base at J; junction bases unmatched: 3. The CDR3 region has the DNA TGTGCCAGCAGCCAAGTCCAGGGGGCGTCTGGAAACACCATATATTTT. Amino acid sequence: CASSQVQGASGNTIYF.

The chain uses TRBV5-6 and TRBJ1-1, with D possibly matching TRBD1 (5 bases). The CDR3 is made up of 14 amino acids. CDR1 and CDR2 (germline): SGHDT, YYEEEE. Trimming took 5 bases from V and 5 from J, leaving 16 bases between them. CDR3 residues: CASRRQGGGTEAFF. In DNA, the CDR3 is TGTGCCAGCAGACGTCAGGGAGGTGGAACTGAAGCTTTCTTT.

The chain is built from TRBV5-1 and TRBJ2-1, with 8 bases fitting TRBD2. V dropped 5 bases and J dropped 9; count of bases not matched to a gene: 7. Germline V CDR1 and CDR2: SGHRS, YFSETQ. The CDR3 sequence is 13 residues long. DNA of the CDR3: TGCGCCAGCAGTAGCGGGGCGGTGGGTGAGCAGTTCTTC. This gives the protein CASSSGAVGEQFF. Complete variable domain (other parts from reference TRBV5-1 and TRBJ2-1): KAGVTQTPRYLIKTRGQQVTLSCSPISGHRSVSWYQQTPGQGLQFLFEYFSETQRNKGNFPGRFSGRQFSNSRSEMNVSTLELGDSALYLCASSSGAVGEQFFGPGTRLTVL.

The chain combines TRBV11-2 with TRBJ1-1, with TRBD1 matching over 7 bases. The CDR3 consists of 15 residues. The junction had 17 bases not matched to a gene; V was cut back by 5 bases and J by 11 bases. Per germline, CDR1 SGHAT and CDR2 FQNNGV. CDR3 DNA: TGTGCCAGCAGCCATACGACACGGACAGGTCCATCGGCTTTCTTT. Residues: CASSHTTRTGPSAFF.

This rearrangement joins TRBV6-2 or TRBV6-3 to TRBJ1-5; D remains unclear. The V end was cut by 6 bases, the J end by 2 bases, with 17 bases between. Germline V gene lookup returns CDR1 MNHEY and CDR2 SVGEGT. The CDR3 runs to 16 residues. CDR3 loop: CASSPTWRIGNQPQHF. CDR3 DNA sequence: TGTGCCAGCAGCCCCACTTGGAGGATAGGCAATCAGCCCCAGCATTTT.